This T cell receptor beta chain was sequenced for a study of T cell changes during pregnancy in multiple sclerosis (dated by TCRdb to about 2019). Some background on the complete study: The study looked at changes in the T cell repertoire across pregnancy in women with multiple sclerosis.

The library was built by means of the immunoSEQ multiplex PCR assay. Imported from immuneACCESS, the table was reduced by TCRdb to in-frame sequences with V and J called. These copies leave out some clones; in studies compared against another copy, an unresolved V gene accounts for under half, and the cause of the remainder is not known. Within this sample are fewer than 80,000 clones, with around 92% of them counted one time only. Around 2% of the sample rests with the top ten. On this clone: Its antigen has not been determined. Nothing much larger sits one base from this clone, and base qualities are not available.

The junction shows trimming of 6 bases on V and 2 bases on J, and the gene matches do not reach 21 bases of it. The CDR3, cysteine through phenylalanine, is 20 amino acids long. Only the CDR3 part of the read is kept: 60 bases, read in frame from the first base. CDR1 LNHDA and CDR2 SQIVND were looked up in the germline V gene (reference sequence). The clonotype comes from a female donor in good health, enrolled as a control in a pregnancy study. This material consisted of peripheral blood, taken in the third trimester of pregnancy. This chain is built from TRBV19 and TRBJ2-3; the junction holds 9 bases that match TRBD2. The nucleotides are TGTGCCAGTAGGCCCACGGCGGGAGGGCCGGTTGATCGAGCCACAGATACGCAGTATTTT. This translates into CASRPTAGGPVDRATDTQYF.